The 16 T cell receptor beta chains below all came from one sample that was sequenced in a study of T cell responses to AZD1222 COVID-19 vaccine. Here immunoSEQ multiplex PCR was the method, and the copy in TCRdb shows in-frame clones only, minus some. The profile covers 200,000 or so clones, with around 94% appearing a single time and 8% to 13% taken by the ten largest. The sequenced sample was peripheral blood, obtained on day 0 of AZD1222 vaccination. These receptors were collected from an adult in good health.

This chain joins TRBV7-9 and TRBJ1-2, with D maybe TRBD1 (6 bases). CDR3 length equals 14 residues. CDR1 and CDR2 (germline): SEHNR, FQNEAQ (reference sequence). Trimming removed 1 base from V and 4 bases from J, with 10 bases in between. CDR3 loop: CASSLEGVFYGYTF. The CDR3 DNA follows: TGTGCCAGCAGCTTAGAGGGGGTTTTCTATGGCTACACCTTC.

The rearrangement joins TRBV28 to TRBJ1-6; 7 positions agree with TRBD1. The trim removed 4 bases at V and 3 bases at J, leaving 6 bases unmatched. Per germline, CDR1 MDHEN and CDR2 SYDVKM. This CDR3 comprises 16 residues. The CDR3 is CASSSRGLVYNSPLHF. The CDR3 region has the DNA TGTGCCAGCAGTTCCAGGGGGTTAGTCTATAATTCACCCCTCCACTTT.

V usage is TRBV9 and J usage is TRBJ2-5; a possible D gene is TRBD2 (7 bases). V lost 4 bases and J 3 bases, leaving 13 bases between the germline ends. The CDR3 has 14 amino acids. The germline gives CDR1 SGDLS, CDR2 YYNGEE. DNA of the CDR3: TGTGCCAGCAGCCCCCGGGGGGCGGAAGAGACCCAGTACTTC. Translation gives CASSPRGAEETQYF. The variable domain in full, completed from reference TRBV9 and TRBJ2-5, reads DSGVTQTPKHLITATGQRVTLRCSPRSGDLSVYWYQQSLDQGLQFLIQYYNGEERAKGNILERFSAQQFPDLHSELNLSSLELGDSALYFCASSPRGAEETQYFGPGTRLLVL.

V usage is TRBV5-1 and J usage is TRBJ1-4, with TRBD1 as a possible D gene (5 bases). The V and J ends lost 3 bases and 8 bases respectively, with 14 bases between them. The germline V gene has CDR1 SGHRS and CDR2 YFSETQ. CDR3 length equals 14 residues. The CDR3, as DNA: TGCGCCAGCAGCTCCCTGGGGGGGGACGAAAAACTGTTTTTT. This translates into CASSSLGGDEKLFF.

The rearrangement links TRBV7-2 to TRBJ1-2, with 10 positions matching TRBD1. V dropped 5 bases and J dropped 3; count of bases not matched to a gene: 6. The CDR3 runs to 15 residues. Looked up from germline, CDR1 is SGHTA and CDR2 is FQGNSA. The CDR3 sequence is CASSLQTGGDYGYTF. CDR3 bases: TGTGCCAGCAGCCTTCAGACAGGGGGCGACTATGGCTACACCTTC. Together with reference TRBV7-2 and TRBJ1-2, the CDR3 gives the full variable domain: GAGVSQSPSNKVTEKGKDVELRCDPISGHTALYWYRQSLGQGLEFLIYFQGNSAPDKSGLPSDRFSAERTGGSVSTLTIQRTQQEDSAVYLCASSLQTGGDYGYTFGSGTRLTVV.

The CDR3 loop is CASSQVSREAYEQYF. CDR3 DNA: TGCGCCAGCAGCCAAGTATCCAGGGAAGCCTACGAGCAGTACTTC. V usage is TRBV4-1 and J usage is TRBJ2-7, with a weak D call TRBD1 (5 bases). V lost 1 base, J lost 2 bases, and 12 bases lay in between. This CDR3 spans 15 amino acids. Germline V CDR1 and CDR2: MGHRA, YSYEKL.

This sequence joins TRBV9 and TRBJ2-1; TRBD2 matches 12 bases. The germline V gene encodes CDR1 SGDLS and CDR2 YYNGEE. This CDR3 contains 18 residues. With V trimmed by 0 bases and J by 4 bases, 8 bases remained unmatched. The CDR3 region is CASSVAYRGTSGYNEQFF. The CDR3, as DNA: TGTGCCAGCAGCGTAGCTTATAGAGGGACTAGCGGGTACAATGAGCAGTTCTTC. Full variable domain (outside the CDR3, taken from reference TRBV9 and TRBJ2-1): DSGVTQTPKHLITATGQRVTLRCSPRSGDLSVYWYQQSLDQGLQFLIQYYNGEERAKGNILERFSAQQFPDLHSELNLSSLELGDSALYFCASSVAYRGTSGYNEQFFGPGTRLTVL.

The V gene is TRBV30, the J gene TRBJ1-1; perhaps TRBD1 as D (5 bases). CDR3 length: 12 residues. CDR1 and CDR2 (germline): GTSNPN, SVGIG (reference sequence). V lost 4 bases and J 6 bases, leaving 12 bases between the germline ends. CDR3 in amino acids: CAWKPGTPEAFF. The CDR3, as DNA: TGTGCCTGGAAACCAGGGACGCCTGAAGCTTTCTTT. The variable domain in full, completed from reference TRBV30 and TRBJ1-1, reads SQTIHQWPATLVQPVGSPLSLECTVEGTSNPNLYWYRQAAGRGLQLLFYSVGIGQISSEVPQNLSASRPQDRQFILSSKKLLLSDSGFYLCAWKPGTPEAFFGQGTRLTVV.

The chain couples TRBV6-6 to TRBJ1-6; 12 bases align to TRBD1. Germline values: CDR1 MNHNY, CDR2 SVGAGI (reference sequence). The CDR3 runs to 16 residues. The J segment lost 7 bases and the V segment lost 5 bases, leaving 6 bases of the junction unmatched. The CDR3 spells CASSAGQGAGNSPLHF. The CDR3, as DNA: TGTGCCAGCAGTGCGGGACAGGGGGCCGGCAATTCACCCCTCCACTTT.

The chain recombines TRBV12-3 or TRBV12-4 with TRBJ2-1; D is unclear. CDR3 length equals 13 residues. V lost 7 bases, J lost 5 bases, and 12 bases lay in between. CDR3 in amino acids: CASIPLPNNEQFF. The CDR3 bases are TGTGCCAGCATCCCCCTGCCGAACAATGAGCAGTTCTTC.

This sequence joins TRBV30 and TRBJ1-1; D unresolved. The V gene's germline CDR1 is GTSNPN and CDR2 SVGIG (reference sequence). Deletions cut 0 bases from V and 1 base from J, with 6 bases between. The CDR3 runs 13 residues. This CDR3 reads CAWSVGENTEAFF. The CDR3 DNA sequence: TGTGCCTGGAGTGTCGGAGAGAACACTGAAGCTTTCTTT.

The chain recombines TRBV5-4 with TRBJ1-1; D remains unclear. The V end lost 5 bases, the J end lost 5 bases, and 13 bases lay between the germline ends. The CDR3 spans 13 residues. CDR1 is SGHNT and CDR2 is YYREEE in the germline V gene (reference sequence). The CDR3 loop reads CASRGGFGTEAFF. The CDR3 DNA reads as TGTGCCAGCAGGGGTGGTTTTGGGACTGAAGCTTTCTTT.

V and J are TRBV20-1 and TRBJ1-2; possibly TRBD1 for D (6 bases). The CDR3 runs to 11 residues. Germline lookup yields CDR1 DFQATT and CDR2 SNEGSKA (reference sequence). V lost 6 bases, J lost 6 bases, and 11 bases lay in between. CDR3: CSATQGNGYTF. The CDR3 region has the DNA TGCAGTGCAACACAGGGAAATGGCTACACCTTC.

The chain carries TRBV6-2 or TRBV6-3 and TRBJ1-1; 7 bases are shared with TRBD1. Trimming removed 7 bases from V and 4 bases from J; junction bases left unmatched: 9. From germline, CDR1 is MNHEY and CDR2 SVGEGT. The CDR3 is 14 amino acids. As DNA, the CDR3 is TGTGCCAGCACCCCAGGGGGTAGAGGCACTGAAGCTTTCTTT. This gives the protein CASTPGGRGTEAFF.

The rearrangement uses TRBV29-1 and TRBJ2-7; D may match TRBD1 or TRBD2 (6 bases each). Deletions cut 2 bases from V and 6 bases from J, with 20 bases between. Germline CDR1 is SQVTM and CDR2 is ANQGSEA. The CDR3 covers 15 residues. CDR3 DNA sequence: TGCAGCGTTGAACTTATGAAGGGGGGACTTACCGAGCAGTACGTC. Its protein is CSVELMKGGLTEQYV.

The rearrangement joins TRBV5-4 to TRBJ1-1; a weak D match, TRBD1 (6 bases). CDR3 length equals 15 residues. The V gene lost 4 bases and the J gene lost 3 bases, with 16 bases spanning the gap. CDR1 SGHNT and CDR2 YYREEE come from the germline V gene (reference sequence). CDR3 protein: CASSPGAFSDTEAFF. CDR3 coding DNA: TGTGCCAGCAGCCCGGGGGCGTTCTCGGACACTGAAGCTTTCTTT.